Sequencing of this TCR beta chain was carried out in a study of T cell responses to AZD1222 COVID-19 vaccine (dated by TCRdb to about 2021). Context from the whole study: A total of just over 230 trial participants underwent TCR sequencing, of whom roughly 210 had received two doses of AZD1222 and 26 had received two doses of the MenACWY control vaccine. Trial participants were enrolled by age into 18-55, 56-69 and 70-plus year subgroups, with about 150, 28 and 57 TCR-sequenced participants respectively.

Broader findings and caveats from the paper: CD4 TCRs associated with the vaccine covered the entire spike protein, and the dominant responses were in regions 160-218 and 743-854. In the small 56-69-year group, the increase in depth fell short of significance, most likely because of low power. Because no day 14 peak-response samples were available, the repertoires could be characterized only after the peak T cell response. Epitopes outside the regions mutated in the B.1.351 and B.1.1.7 variants were reportedly recognized by nearly half of the unique spike-specific TCRs. Conclusions about previously exposed vaccinees are limited, since just five or six AZD1222 recipients were seropositive for SARS-CoV-2 at baseline. After two AZD1222 doses, both the breadth and the depth of spike-specific TCRs were significantly higher than at day 0 and than in MenACWY recipients. Participants were mostly white British, with more females than males. The authors suggested clonal diversity may have been underestimated.

The time point label for this specimen denotes: baseline before first vaccination. The treatment or condition label of this sample denotes: meningococcal conjugate vaccine given as trial control. Vaccinee samples came from UK trials COV001 and COV002, including a single-blind randomized controlled phase 2/3 trial of AZD1222 (ChAdOx1 nCoV-19) in healthy adults. Trial participant PBMC samples were collected at day 0 and day 28 after the second dose for TCRbeta chain sequencing. With respect to this clone: Its antigen target is currently unknown. No base-level quality is on record; no much larger clone is a single base apart.

The CDR3 regions of human TCRbeta chains were subjected to immunosequencing. Turning to the authors' computational methods: TCRs in the repertoires were matched against a reference library of SARS-CoV-2-specific TCRs that had been generated with the MIRA antigen-specificity platform. Breadth meant the fraction of unique TCRs that were SARS-CoV-2-associated, whereas depth meant the fraction of total T cells that were SARS-CoV-2-associated. Using the MIRA data, each spike-specific TCR was mapped to the spike region that the TCR reacts to and placed in a CD4 or CD8 class. Log10-transformed breadth and depth values were compared by one-way ANOVA with Sidak's multiple comparisons tests. TCRdb provides this immuneACCESS table in a form limited to in-frame rearrangements. Some clones are lacking; in checked studies, under half of them reflect an unresolved V gene, and why the rest are absent is not known. The V and J calls and the clone size are those of that table, but D and trimming were determined from the DNA. Counted in this sample were about 83,000 clones; more than 75% of them appeared once. Around 4.5% of the sample comes from the top ten.

From the germline V gene (reference sequence), CDR1 is LNHDA and CDR2 is SQIVND. The cysteine opens and the phenylalanine closes a CDR3 of 16 amino acids. Only the CDR3 DNA is retained, 48 bases long and in frame from the first base. V is clipped by 5 bases and J by 5 bases, and the sequence between their germline boundaries is 21 bases long. The V gene is TRBV19 and the J gene is TRBJ2-5; possibly the D gene is TRBD1, per 6 matching bases. This sequence was found in an adult in good health. Material: peripheral blood, obtained on day 0 of MenACWY control vaccination. The CDR3 protein is CASSPLGTPNMETQYF. In nucleotides, the sequence is TGTGCCAGTAGTCCACTCGGGACACCGAACATGGAGACCCAGTACTTC.